Below, 26 T cell receptor beta chains from the same sample are listed, as sequenced in a study of vaccination and CD4 T cells after COVID-19. Oncomine TCR Beta short-read sequencing was applied to DNA from cultured CD4+ T cells. MiXCR, applied by TCRdb to the PCR reads, yields one record per CDR3 protein. Among about 27,000 distinct CDR3 sequences listed, about 60% were seen once. Treatment specified: approximately 11-day PBMC culture with coronavirus spike peptide pools or control peptides (ViraFEST assay). These receptors lack a known antigen. Sequencing was performed on CD4+ T cells from blood, cultured in vitro, taken after SARS-CoV-2 vaccination. Receptors were obtained from a human donor who received a COVID-19 vaccine.

This chain links TRBV5-1 with TRBJ2-3; 12 bases line up with TRBD2. V gave up 5 bases and J gave up 0 bases; unmatched junction bases: 10. Looked up from germline, CDR1 is SGHRS and CDR2 is YFSETQ. The CDR3 runs 18 residues. CDR3 bases: TGCGCCAGCAGTCGCGTCGTACTAGCGGGGGGAAGCACAGATACGCAGTATTTT. Protein sequence: CASSRVVLAGGSTDTQYF.

The chain's CDR3 is CASRTGSGDGYTF. The CDR3 DNA reads TGCGCCAGCAGGACAGGGTCGGGCGATGGCTACACCTTC. J is TRBJ1-2 and V is TRBV5-1; 7 bases map to TRBD1. The length of the CDR3 is 13 residues. Germline loops: CDR1 SGHRS, CDR2 YFSETQ. V was pared by 5 bases and J by 6 bases, with 7 bases of the junction left unmatched.

The rearrangement joins TRBV2 to TRBJ2-3, with D unclear. V dropped 3 bases and J dropped 2 bases, with 9 bases sitting between them. In germline, CDR1 is SNHLY, CDR2 FYNNEI. The CDR3 is 14 residues long. For the CDR3, the DNA is TGTGCCAGCAGTGAGCGGCCTTACACAGATACGCAGTATTTT. It is translated as CASSERPYTDTQYF.

This clonotype was detected only once. The gene calls are TRBV30 and TRBJ1-6, with D possibly matching TRBD1 (5 bases). Germline values: CDR1 GTSNPN, CDR2 SVGIG (reference sequence). This CDR3 is built from 13 residues. The V end lost 4 bases, the J end lost 8 bases, and 12 bases lay between the germline ends. CDR3 in amino acids: CAWMGQGHSPLHF. In nucleotides, the CDR3 is TGTGCCTGGATGGGTCAGGGCCATTCACCCCTCCACTTT.

The chain employs TRBV10-2 and TRBJ1-5, with 8 bases lining up with TRBD1. Looked up from germline, CDR1 is WSHSY and CDR2 is SAAADI. The CDR3 length is 15 residues. With V trimmed by 2 bases and J by 5 bases, 5 bases remained unmatched. The CDR3 sequence: CASSELDRGYQPQHF. In nucleotides, the CDR3 is TGCGCCAGCAGTGAGCTAGACAGGGGTTATCAGCCCCAGCATTTT.

The chain employs TRBV5-1 and TRBJ2-7; D ambiguous. The V and J ends lost 4 bases and 0 bases respectively, with 11 bases between them. CDR1 is SGHRS, CDR2 YFSETQ, per germline. The CDR3 extends over 14 amino acids. The CDR3 nucleotides read TGCGCCAGCAGCCAGACTCTCCCCTCCTACGAGCAGTACTTC. This gives the protein CASSQTLPSYEQYF.

The chain links TRBV5-1 to TRBJ1-1, with D perhaps matching TRBD1 (5 bases). Trimming shortened V by 4 bases and J by 0 bases, and 13 bases separated the two germline ends. CDR1 and CDR2 from the germline V gene are SGHRS and YFSETQ. The CDR3 runs to 15 residues. This chain's CDR3 is CASSLLTVMNTEAFF. The CDR3 DNA reads as TGCGCCAGCAGCCTGTTGACAGTGATGAACACTGAAGCTTTCTTT.

This clonotype was detected once. The rearrangement uses TRBV7-3 and TRBJ2-1, with 13 bases matching TRBD2. The CDR3 runs 16 residues. The J segment lost 5 bases and the V segment lost 3 bases, leaving 4 bases of the junction unmatched. Germline CDR1 is SGHTA and CDR2 is FQGTGA. CDR3: CASSFTSGGANNEQFF. The CDR3 coding sequence is TGTGCCAGCAGCTTTACTAGCGGGGGGGCTAACAATGAGCAGTTCTTC. The whole variable domain, filled in from reference TRBV7-3 and TRBJ2-1, reads GAGVSQTPSNKVTEKGKYVELRCDPISGHTALYWYRQSLGQGPEFLIYFQGTGAADDSGLPNDRFFAVRPEGSVSTLKIQRTERGDSAVYLCASSFTSGGANNEQFFGPGTRLTVL.

CDR3 sequence (DNA): TGTGCCACCAGTCGTCAGGGGAACACTGAAGCTTTCTTT. Translating it yields CATSRQGNTEAFF. This sequence joins TRBV24-1 and TRBJ1-1; TRBD1 is a possible D gene (5 bases). The germline gives CDR1 KGHDR, CDR2 SFDVKD. Between the trimmed V and J ends, which lost 6 bases and 1 base, there was a span of 8 bases. This CDR3 contains 13 residues.

The chain couples TRBV2 to TRBJ1-5; 7 positions match TRBD1. Trimming took 4 bases from V and 5 from J; bases not matched to a gene: 8. Germline V gene lookup returns CDR1 SNHLY and CDR2 FYNNEI. CDR3 length equals 15 residues. CDR3 sequence: CASSVRQGDDQPQHF. The CDR3 bases are TGTGCCAGCAGTGTTCGACAGGGAGACGATCAGCCCCAGCATTTT. The full variable domain, in which reference TRBV2 and TRBJ1-5 provide the parts outside the CDR3, is EPEVTQTPSHQVTQMGQEVILRCVPISNHLYFYWYRQILGQKVEFLVSFYNNEISEKSEIFDDQFSVERPDGSNFTLKIRSTKLEDSAMYFCASSVRQGDDQPQHFGDGTRLSIL.

The chain employs TRBV5-1 and TRBJ2-7; D is undetermined. V was shortened by 0 bases and J by 3 bases, with 13 bases between the two germline ends. The CDR3 consists of 15 residues. Germline V CDR1 and CDR2: SGHRS, YFSETQ. CDR3 bases: TGCGCCAGCAGCTTGGTATCTCCCCAGTACTACGAGCAGTACTTC. Residues: CASSLVSPQYYEQYF.

V usage is TRBV2 and J usage is TRBJ2-5; 7 bases match TRBD2. Germline V gives CDR1 SNHLY, CDR2 FYNNEI. The CDR3 sequence is 17 residues long. Losses at the gene ends were 2 bases for V and 6 bases for J; bases not matched to a gene: 15. For the CDR3, the DNA is TGTGCCAGCAGTGAACTCCCGAGCGGGGCTATACGAAAGACCCAGTACTTC. Protein: CASSELPSGAIRKTQYF.

The chain joins TRBV7-8 to TRBJ2-1; 11 bases align to TRBD2. The CDR3 spans 15 residues. The J segment lost 8 bases and the V segment lost 1 base, leaving 4 bases of the junction unmatched. Germline V gene data show CDR1 as SGHVS and CDR2 as FQNEAQ. The CDR3 DNA is TGTGCCAGCAGCTTAGATAGCGGGGGGGCGGATGAGCAGTTCTTC. Translating it yields CASSLDSGGADEQFF.

The table lists this clonotype with a few counts. The V and J genes are TRBV7-9 and TRBJ1-2; no firm D call. CDR1 is SEHNR and CDR2 is FQNEAQ in the germline V gene (reference sequence). The CDR3 consists of 13 residues. The ends were cut back, 2 bases at V and 2 bases at J, with 6 bases in the middle. The CDR3 nucleotides are TGTGCCAGCAGCTTAATACCAAACTATGGCTACACCTTC. Translation gives CASSLIPNYGYTF.

The V gene is TRBV6-1, the J gene TRBJ1-2, with no clear D. In germline, CDR1 is MNHNS, CDR2 SASEGT. The ends were cut back, 4 bases at V and 2 bases at J, with 8 bases in the middle. This CDR3 has 13 amino acids. The CDR3 protein is CASSAATNYGYTF. The CDR3 nucleotides read TGTGCCAGCAGTGCGGCGACAAACTATGGCTACACCTTC.

This clonotype was recorded a few times. V is TRBV20-1 and J is TRBJ2-3; the D is unclear. The CDR3 covers 13 residues. V lost 1 base and J lost 6, with 11 bases in between. CDR1 and CDR2 from the germline V gene are DFQATT and SNEGSKA (reference sequence). In nucleotides, the CDR3 is TGCAGTGCTAGAGGTTCGGGCCGCGATACGCAGTATTTT. Translated, it gives CSARGSGRDTQYF.

The rearrangement uses TRBV4-2 and TRBJ1-3; D ambiguous. The V gene lost 4 bases and the J gene lost 3 bases, with 7 bases spanning the gap. The CDR3 has 13 residues. Germline CDR1 is LGHNA and CDR2 is YNFKEQ. This CDR3 reads CASSPGGGNTIYF. CDR3 bases: TGTGCCAGCAGCCCCGGTGGTGGAAACACCATATATTTT.

This sequence joins TRBV12-3 or TRBV12-4 and TRBJ1-5, with D possibly TRBD1 on 5 matching bases. V lost 1 base and J 0 bases, leaving 22 bases between the germline ends. This CDR3 has 20 amino acids. Written as DNA, the CDR3 is TGTGCCAGCAGTTTAGACAGGACACGGACGGACTCCTATAGCAATCAGCCCCAGCATTTT. It translates to CASSLDRTRTDSYSNQPQHF.

CDR3 in DNA: TGCGCCAGCAGCCCGACAGGGGCAATGAGCACAGATACGCAGTATTTT. Amino acids: CASSPTGAMSTDTQYF. J is TRBJ2-3 and V is TRBV5-1, with TRBD1 identical over 8 bases. Looked up from germline, CDR1 is SGHRS and CDR2 is YFSETQ. The CDR3 spans 16 residues. V shed 4 bases, J shed 0 bases, and the junction held 7 bases outside the gene matches.

Worth noting for this clonotype: The germline gene is not matched at one end of the junction; a read error may be the cause. The V call is TRBV24-1, the J call TRBJ2-6; no firm D call. The CDR3 is 18 amino acids. Germline CDR1 reads KGHDR; CDR2 reads SFDVKD. CDR3 nucleotides: TGTACCACCAGTGGAACCTCAGTAGGGCCCTCTGGGGCCAACGTCCTGACTTTC. Its protein is CTTSGTSVGPSGANVLTF.

This chain uses TRBV20-1 with TRBJ1-2; the D gene is possibly TRBD1 (6 bases). V lost 5 bases and J lost 2, with 12 bases in between. Germline V gene sequence: CDR1 DFQATT, CDR2 SNEGSKA (reference sequence). CDR3 length: 13 residues. The CDR3: CSAPETGNYGYTF. The CDR3 nucleotides are TGCAGTGCTCCCGAGACAGGCAACTATGGCTACACCTTC.

A few counts support this clonotype. The chain joins TRBV27 to TRBJ2-3; maybe TRBD2 (6 bases). This CDR3 is 12 amino acids long. Germline values: CDR1 MNHEY, CDR2 SMNVEV (reference sequence). V lost 5 bases and J lost 5, with 8 bases in between. Here the CDR3 reads CASSAGGDTQYF. The CDR3, as DNA: TGTGCCAGCAGTGCCGGGGGAGATACGCAGTATTTT.

About this clonotype: The germline gene is not matched at one end of the junction; a read error may be the cause. This rearrangement joins TRBV6-1 to TRBJ1-3, with TRBD1 identical over 7 bases. Germline CDR1 reads MNHNS; CDR2 reads SASEGT. The CDR3 contains 14 residues. The CDR3 DNA reads as TGTACCAGCAGGATAGGGGGCTCCGGAAACACCATATATTTT. It yields the protein CTSRIGGSGNTIYF.

This chain uses TRBV5-1 with TRBJ2-1; possibly TRBD1 or TRBD2 for D (6 bases each). V was shortened by 3 bases and J by 8 bases, with 18 bases between the two germline ends. Germline-derived CDR1 and CDR2 are SGHRS and YFSETQ. The CDR3 extends over 15 amino acids. Here the CDR3 DNA reads TGCGCCAGCAGCTCGGGGGCGGTCCTGGGGGATGAGCAGTTCTTC. It codes for CASSSGAVLGDEQFF.

V is TRBV5-1 and J is TRBJ2-1; TRBD1 matches 12 bases. CDR1 is SGHRS, CDR2 YFSETQ, per germline. The length of the CDR3 is 17 residues. J lost 10 bases, V lost 4 bases, and 15 bases had no gene match. In nucleotides, the CDR3 is TGCGCCAGCAGCCACGAGGGTGGGACAGGGGGCGGAGGAGAGCAGTTCTTC. Translated: CASSHEGGTGGGGEQFF.

The J gene is TRBJ2-5, the V gene TRBV20-1; TRBD2 agrees at 8 bases. V was clipped by 5 bases and J by 0 bases; unmatched bases: 8. CDR1 and CDR2 from the germline V gene are DFQATT and SNEGSKA (reference sequence). The length of the CDR3 is 15 residues. The CDR3 nucleotides read TGCAGTGCTCTGAGCGGGGGCGGTAACCAAGAGACCCAGTACTTC. It encodes CSALSGGGNQETQYF.